The rows below give T cell receptor beta chains drawn from one sample of a study of T cell responses to AZD1222 COVID-19 vaccine. Sequenced by immunoSEQ multiplex PCR; TCRdb stores in-frame clones only, minus some. In the table there are 100,000 to 150,000 clones, 88% of which are singletons. This material consisted of peripheral blood, taken on day 0 of AZD1222 vaccination. These receptors were collected from an adult in good health. Both conserved end residues are part of each CDR3. D genes are given only for firm matches. Size tells how often a clone was seen (once, few, many) or the class of an expanded clone, and some rows leave it out.

V gene	clone size	CDR3 length	D gene	J gene	CDR3 DNA	CDR3 protein
TRBV5-4	NA	15	TRBD1	TRBJ2-7	TGTGCCAGCAGCTTGGGGACAGGGGTTGAAGGCGAGCAGTACTTC	CASSLGTGVEGEQYF
TRBV2	NA	17	TRBD1	TRBJ1-5	TGTGCCAGCAGAGAGCAGGGGGGAAGTGTTGAGGCTCAGCCCCAGCATTTT	CASREQGGSVEAQPQHF
TRBV10-3	NA	14	TRBD1	TRBJ2-1	TGTGCCATCAGACCGGGACAGGGGTTTAATGAGCAGTTCTTC	CAIRPGQGFNEQFF
TRBV5-6	once	14	TRBD1	TRBJ1-2	TGTGCCAGCAGCTGGGTACAGGGGGCGGGTGGCTACACCTTC	CASSWVQGAGGYTF
TRBV29-1	NA	12	TRBD2	TRBJ2-1	TGCAGCTTTCCGGGACTAGCTGATGAGCAGTTCTTC	CSFPGLADEQFF
TRBV3-1/TRBV3-2	few	16	NA	TRBJ1-3	TGTGCCAGCAGCCCACTAGCGGGGGCGCGAGGAAACACCATATATTTT	CASSPLAGARGNTIYF
TRBV6-5	NA	10	TRBD1	TRBJ1-2	TGTGCCACCCACAGGGGCGGCTACACCTTC	CATHRGGYTF
TRBV7-2	NA	16	NA	TRBJ2-7	TGTGCCAGCAGCTCCCCCGGGCAGAGTAGCTCCTACGAGCAGTACTTC	CASSSPGQSSSYEQYF
TRBV7-8	NA	14	TRBD2	TRBJ2-1	TGTGCCAGCAGCCAAGGGACTAGTCAGGGGGAGCAGTTCTTC	CASSQGTSQGEQFF
TRBV6-5	NA	13	TRBD1	TRBJ2-7	TGTGCCAGCACCAAAACAGGGGCCTACGAGCAGTACTTC	CASTKTGAYEQYF
TRBV5-1	few	15	TRBD1	TRBJ2-7	TGCGCCAGCAGCTCAATGGACAGGGGGCCCTACGAGCAGTACTTC	CASSSMDRGPYEQYF
TRBV25-1	NA	15	NA	TRBJ1-2	TGTGCCAGCAGTTCCGCTTGGGGCATAAACTATGGTTACACCTTC	CASSSAWGINYGYTF
TRBV6-6	NA	14	NA	TRBJ1-1	TGTGCCAGCAGCCCCCCGACAGATAACACTGAAGCTTTCTTT	CASSPPTDNTEAFF
TRBV11-2	NA	15	TRBD2	TRBJ2-2	TGTGCCAGCAGCCGCGAAAGGGAGGGCACCGGGGAGCTGTTTTTT	CASSREREGTGELFF
TRBV5-1	NA	14	NA	TRBJ1-1	TGCGCCAGCACCGATACTACGGGAAGGAGTGAAGCTTTCTTT	CASTDTTGRSEAFF
TRBV6-5	NA	14	TRBD1	TRBJ1-2	TGTGCCAGCAGTCCGCGGACAGGCTTTCATGGCTACACCTTC	CASSPRTGFHGYTF
TRBV11-2	NA	13	NA	TRBJ2-7	TGTGCCAGCAGCTTAGATGGCGGCGGCGAGCAGTACTTC	CASSLDGGGEQYF
TRBV5-1	NA	17	TRBD2	TRBJ2-3	TGCGCCAGCAGCTTGGTCCTAGCGGGGCCTAGCACAGATACGCAGTATTTT	CASSLVLAGPSTDTQYF
TRBV2	NA	12	NA	TRBJ2-1	TGTGCCAGCAGTGGAGACCTTAGTGAGCAGTTCTTC	CASSGDLSEQFF
TRBV6-5	NA	15	NA	TRBJ1-5	TGTGCCAGCAGCCGTGACAGTCATAGCAATCAGCCCCAGCATTTT	CASSRDSHSNQPQHF
TRBV3-1/TRBV3-2	NA	13	TRBD1	TRBJ2-7	TGTGCCAGCAGCCTACAGGGGGACTACGAGCAGTACTTC	CASSLQGDYEQYF
TRBV28	NA	12	NA	TRBJ2-7	TGTGCCAGCAGGCCCCCGGGGGACTTAAAGTACTTC	CASRPPGDLKYF
TRBV3-1/TRBV3-2	few	18	NA	TRBJ1-6	TGTGCCAGCAGCCAAGAAGTCCAGGGAAGTGTCTATTATTCACCCCTCCACTTT	CASSQEVQGSVYYSPLHF
TRBV2	NA	15	TRBD1	TRBJ1-5	TGTGCCAGCAGGTCACAGGGGTTCAACAATCAGCCCCAGCATTTT	CASRSQGFNNQPQHF
TRBV4-3	NA	17	NA	TRBJ2-7	TGCGCCAGCAGCCAAGATTTTGCGGCTAAACAATTCTACGAGCAGTACTTC	CASSQDFAAKQFYEQYF